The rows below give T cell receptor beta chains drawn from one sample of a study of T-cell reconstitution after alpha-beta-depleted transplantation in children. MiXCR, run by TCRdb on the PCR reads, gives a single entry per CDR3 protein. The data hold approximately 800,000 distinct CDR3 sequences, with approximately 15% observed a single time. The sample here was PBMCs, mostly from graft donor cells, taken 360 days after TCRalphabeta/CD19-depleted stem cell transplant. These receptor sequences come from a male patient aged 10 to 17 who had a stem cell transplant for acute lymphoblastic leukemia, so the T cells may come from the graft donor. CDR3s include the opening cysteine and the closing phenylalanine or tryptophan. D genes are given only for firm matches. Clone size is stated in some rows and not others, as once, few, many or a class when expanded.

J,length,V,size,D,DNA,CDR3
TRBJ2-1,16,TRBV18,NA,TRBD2,TGTGCCAGCTCACCACCGGTGATAGCGGGAGGATATGAGCAGTTCTTC,CASSPPVIAGGYEQFF
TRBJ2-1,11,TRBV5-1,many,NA,TGCGCCAGCAGCTTGGCACAGGAGCAGTTCTTC,CASSLAQEQFF
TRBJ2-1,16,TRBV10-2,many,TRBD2,TGCGCCAGCAGTGACTGGGGAGGGAGGGCCCGCAATGAGCAGTTCTTC,CASSDWGGRARNEQFF
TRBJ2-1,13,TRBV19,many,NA,TGTGCCAGTAGTAGAATCTCCTACAATGAGCAGTTCTTC,CASSRISYNEQFF
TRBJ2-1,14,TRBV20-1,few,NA,TGCAGTGCTAGAAGGGCGGGAATGGGCAATGAGCAGTTCTTC,CSARRAGMGNEQFF
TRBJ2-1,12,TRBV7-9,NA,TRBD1,TGTGCCGGGGGGACAGGGAACAATGAGCAGTTCTTC,CAGGTGNNEQFF
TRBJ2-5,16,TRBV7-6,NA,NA,TGTGCCAGCAGCTTAGGCCGCCTCGTGGAGGCGGAGACCCAGTACTTC,CASSLGRLVEAETQYF
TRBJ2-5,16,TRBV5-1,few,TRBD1,TGCGCCAGCAGCTACGGACAGGGGGCCAGGGTGGAGACCCAGTACTTC,CASSYGQGARVETQYF
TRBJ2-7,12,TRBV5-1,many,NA,TGCGCCAGCAGCTTGGTGTTTGGGAAGCAGTACTTC,CASSLVFGKQYF
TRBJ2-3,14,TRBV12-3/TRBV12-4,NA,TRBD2,TGTGCCAGCAGGCCCTTGACTAGCGTCGATACGCAGTATTTT,CASRPLTSVDTQYF
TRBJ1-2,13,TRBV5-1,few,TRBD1,TGCGCCAGCAGCACGGGACAGGGCCGGGGCTACACCTTC,CASSTGQGRGYTF
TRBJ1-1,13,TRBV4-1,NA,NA,TGCGCCAGCAGCCAAGAAGGGACACCTGAAGCTTTCTTT,CASSQEGTPEAFF
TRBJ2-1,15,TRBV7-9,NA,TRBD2,TGTGCAAAGGGGACTAGCGGGATGGGCTGGAATGAGCAGTTCTTC,CAKGTSGMGWNEQFF
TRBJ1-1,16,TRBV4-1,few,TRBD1,TGCGCCAGCAGCGGGCAGGGGGGGATGTTGAACACTGAAGCTTTCTTT,CASSGQGGMLNTEAFF
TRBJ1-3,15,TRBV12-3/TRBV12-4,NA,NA,TGTGCCAGCAGTTTAGTTGCTGGGACTGGAAACACCATATATTTT,CASSLVAGTGNTIYF
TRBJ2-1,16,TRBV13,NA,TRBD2,TGTGCCAGCACCAATAGGGGTAAGCGGGAGAGACATGAGCAGTTCTTC,CASTNRGKRERHEQFF
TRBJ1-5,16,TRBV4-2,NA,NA,TGTGCCAGCAGAGGAGGTGGGGCGTATAGCAATCAGCCCCAGCATTTT,CASRGGGAYSNQPQHF
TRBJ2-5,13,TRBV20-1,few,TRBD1,TGCAGTGCTTGGACAGGGGGCCGGGAGACCCAGTACTTC,CSAWTGGRETQYF
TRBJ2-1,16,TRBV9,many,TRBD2,TGTGCCAGCTCTATTACAAGCGGGAGCTCCTACAATGAGCAGTTCTTC,CASSITSGSSYNEQFF
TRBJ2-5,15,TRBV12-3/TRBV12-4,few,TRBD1,TGTGCCAGCAGCCGAACGACAGGGGGCGGGGAGACCCAGTACTTC,CASSRTTGGGETQYF
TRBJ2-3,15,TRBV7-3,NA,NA,TGTGCCAGCAGCTCCGGACAGCCAGGTGCAGATACGCAGTATTTT,CASSSGQPGADTQYF
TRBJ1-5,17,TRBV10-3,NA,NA,TGTGCCATCTACCCTTGTTTGCCAGGGGAGAAGAATCAGCCCCAGCATTTT,CAIYPCLPGEKNQPQHF
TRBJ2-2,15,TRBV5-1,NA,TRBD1,TGCGCCAGCAGCGCCAGGACAGGGGGCACCGGGGAGCTGTTTTTT,CASSARTGGTGELFF
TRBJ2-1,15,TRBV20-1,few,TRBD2,TGCAGTGCTATCTCCGGGACTAGCGCCTACAATGAGCAGTTCTTC,CSAISGTSAYNEQFF
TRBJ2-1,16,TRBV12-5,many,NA,TGTGCTAGTGGTTTGGTACTAAGCGGAGTGCCCGGTGAGCAGTTCTTC,CASGLVLSGVPGEQFF
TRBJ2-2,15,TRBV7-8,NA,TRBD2,TGTGCCAGCAGCTTTTCCGGGAGGGGCACCGGGGAGCTGTTTTTT,CASSFSGRGTGELFF
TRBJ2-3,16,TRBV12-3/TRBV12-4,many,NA,TGTGCCAGCGCTCCCAACCCGGGGCAGGGCACAGATACGCAGTATTTT,CASAPNPGQGTDTQYF
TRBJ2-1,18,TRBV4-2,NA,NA,TGTGCCAGCAGCCAAGTAACCTCGGGTCTAGCGCGATTCAATGAGCAGTTCTTC,CASSQVTSGLARFNEQFF
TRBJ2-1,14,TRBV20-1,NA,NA,TGCAGTGCCCCGGGAGGGGGCGGCTACAATGAGCAGTTCTTC,CSAPGGGGYNEQFF
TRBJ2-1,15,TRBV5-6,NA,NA,TGTGCCAGCATCCTCGACCCGAGCTCCTACAATGAGCAGTTCTTC,CASILDPSSYNEQFF
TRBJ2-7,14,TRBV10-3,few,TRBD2,TGTGCCATCAGGCGGACTAGCGGAAACTACGAGCAGTACTTC,CAIRRTSGNYEQYF
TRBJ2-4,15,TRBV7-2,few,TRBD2,TGTGCCAGCAGTCCGACTAGCGGGAGGTTAAGCATTCAGTACTTC,CASSPTSGRLSIQYF
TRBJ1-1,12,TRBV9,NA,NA,TGTGCCAGCAGCCCCGGGGGCGCGAGAGCTTTCTTT,CASSPGGARAFF
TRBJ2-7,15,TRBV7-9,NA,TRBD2,TGTGCCAGCAGCTTAAGCGGGAGCGTTCTCGACGAGCAGTACTTC,CASSLSGSVLDEQYF
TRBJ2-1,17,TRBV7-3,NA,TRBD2,TGTGCCAGCAGCTTAAAAGGAGCGGGAGGGCCCCAGGGTGAGCAGTTCTTC,CASSLKGAGGPQGEQFF
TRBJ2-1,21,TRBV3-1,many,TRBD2,TGTGCCAGCAGCCAAGAGGGGGGGATTGTTAGGTCTGCCCGCTCCTACAATGAGCAGTTCTTC,CASSQEGGIVRSARSYNEQFF